Sequencing of this T cell receptor beta chain was carried out in a study of T-cell memory formation after mild COVID-19. Constant-segment primers served in 5'RACE that generated TCR alpha and TCR beta cDNA libraries bearing sample barcodes and UMIs. TCRdb reprocessed the 5' RACE reads with MiXCR, giving one entry per CDR3 protein. Of 250,000 or so distinct CDR3 sequences in the sample, about 20% were seen once. Germline V gene sequence: CDR1 MGHRA, CDR2 YSYEKL. This CDR3 has 19 residues. J gave up 0 bases and V 2 bases, and 5 bases lay outside the gene matches. Sequenced: PBMCs or a T cell subset sorted from them (not recorded which). The chain couples TRBV4-1 to TRBJ2-3; 16 bases match TRBD2. The clonotype originates from a young man who had mild COVID-19 (a few samples of this study predate the infection). Cell type and time point are not known. CDR3 loop: CASSQTGLAGGWSTDTQYF. The CDR3, as DNA: TGCGCCAGCAGCCAAACGGGACTAGCGGGGGGGTGGAGCACAGATACGCAGTATTTT.